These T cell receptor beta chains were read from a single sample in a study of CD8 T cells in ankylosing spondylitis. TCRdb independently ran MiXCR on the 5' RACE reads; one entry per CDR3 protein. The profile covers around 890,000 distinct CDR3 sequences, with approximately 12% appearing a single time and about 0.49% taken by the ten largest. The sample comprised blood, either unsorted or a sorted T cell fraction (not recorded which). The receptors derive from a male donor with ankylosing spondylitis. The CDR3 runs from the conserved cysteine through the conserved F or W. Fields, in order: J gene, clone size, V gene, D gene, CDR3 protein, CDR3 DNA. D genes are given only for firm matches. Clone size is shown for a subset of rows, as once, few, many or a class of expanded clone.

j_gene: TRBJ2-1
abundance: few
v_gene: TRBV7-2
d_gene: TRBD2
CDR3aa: CASSLRGGHEQFF
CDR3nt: TGTGCCAGCAGCCTCCGGGGGGGGCATGAGCAGTTCTTC

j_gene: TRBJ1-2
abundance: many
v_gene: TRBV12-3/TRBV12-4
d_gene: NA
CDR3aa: CASSATASYGYTF
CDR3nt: TGTGCCAGCAGTGCGACAGCCAGCTATGGCTACACCTTC

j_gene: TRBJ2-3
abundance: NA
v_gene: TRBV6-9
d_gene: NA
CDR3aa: CASTPVEGGTDTQYF
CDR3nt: TGTGCCAGCACCCCGGTGGAGGGGGGCACAGATACGCAGTATTTT

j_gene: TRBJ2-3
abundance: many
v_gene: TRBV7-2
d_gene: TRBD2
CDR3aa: CASSLPPSGASTDTQYF
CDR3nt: TGTGCCAGCAGCCTCCCTCCTAGCGGGGCTAGCACAGATACGCAGTATTTT

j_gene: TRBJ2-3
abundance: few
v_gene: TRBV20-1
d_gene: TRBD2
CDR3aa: CSAIGLADLGDTQYF
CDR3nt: TGCAGTGCTATAGGACTAGCGGACCTAGGAGATACGCAGTATTTT

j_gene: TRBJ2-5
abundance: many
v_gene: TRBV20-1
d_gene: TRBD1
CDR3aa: CSARRDRYQETQYF
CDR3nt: TGCAGTGCTAGACGGGACAGATATCAAGAGACCCAGTACTTC

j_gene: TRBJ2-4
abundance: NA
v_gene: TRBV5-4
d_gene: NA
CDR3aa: CASSIGSSKNIQYF
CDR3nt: TGTGCCAGCAGCATCGGGAGCAGCAAAAACATTCAGTACTTC

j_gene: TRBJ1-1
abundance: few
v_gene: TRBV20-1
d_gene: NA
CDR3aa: CSARGARNLNEAFF
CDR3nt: TGCAGTGCTAGAGGGGCCAGGAATCTAAATGAAGCTTTCTTT

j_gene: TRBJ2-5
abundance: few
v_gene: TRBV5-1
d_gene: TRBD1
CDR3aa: CASSLPTGTETQYF
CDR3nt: TGCGCCAGCAGCTTGCCGACAGGGACGGAGACCCAGTACTTC

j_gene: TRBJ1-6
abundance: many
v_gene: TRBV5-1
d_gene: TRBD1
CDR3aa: CASSSGQGGNSPLHF
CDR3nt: TGCGCCAGCAGCTCCGGACAGGGGGGTAATTCACCCCTCCACTTT

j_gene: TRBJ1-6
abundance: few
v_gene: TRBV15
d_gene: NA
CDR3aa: CATSRGLERGNSPLHF
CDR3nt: TGTGCCACCAGCAGGGGCCTCGAAAGGGGTAATTCACCCCTCCACTTT

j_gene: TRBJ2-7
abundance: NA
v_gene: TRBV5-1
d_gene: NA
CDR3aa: CASSEWGDREQYF
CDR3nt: TGCGCCAGCAGCGAATGGGGGGATCGCGAGCAGTACTTC

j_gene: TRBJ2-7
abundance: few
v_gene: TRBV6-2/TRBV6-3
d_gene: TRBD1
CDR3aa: CASSYPFSGTGDEQYF
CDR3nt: TGTGCCAGCAGTTACCCATTTTCCGGGACAGGGGACGAGCAGTACTTC

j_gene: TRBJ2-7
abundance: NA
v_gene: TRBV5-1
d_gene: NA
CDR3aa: CASNPSGVSYEQYF
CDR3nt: TGCGCCAGCAACCCTTCCGGGGTGTCCTACGAGCAGTACTTC

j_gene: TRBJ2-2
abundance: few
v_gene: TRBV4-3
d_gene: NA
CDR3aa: CASSTKPDTGELFF
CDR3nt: TGCGCCAGCAGTACTAAGCCGGACACCGGGGAGCTGTTTTTT

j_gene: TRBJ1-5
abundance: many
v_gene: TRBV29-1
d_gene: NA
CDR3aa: CSPPYHQPQHF
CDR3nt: TGCAGTCCGCCGTACCATCAGCCCCAGCATTTT

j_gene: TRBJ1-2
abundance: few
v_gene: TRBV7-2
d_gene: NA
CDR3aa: CASSLYVDYGYTF
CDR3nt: TGTGCCAGCAGCTTATATGTCGACTATGGCTACACCTTC

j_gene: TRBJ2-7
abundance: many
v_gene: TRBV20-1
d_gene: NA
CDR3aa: CSASGRYEQYF
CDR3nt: TGCAGTGCTTCGGGGCGCTACGAGCAGTACTTC

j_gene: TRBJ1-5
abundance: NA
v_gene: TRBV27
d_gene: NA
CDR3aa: CASSGDPNQPQHF
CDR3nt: TGTGCCAGCAGTGGGGACCCGAATCAGCCCCAGCATTTT

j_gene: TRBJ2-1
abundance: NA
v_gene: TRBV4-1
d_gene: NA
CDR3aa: CASSPRGEDYYNEQFF
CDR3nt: TGCGCCAGCAGCCCCCGAGGCGAGGACTACTACAATGAGCAGTTCTTC

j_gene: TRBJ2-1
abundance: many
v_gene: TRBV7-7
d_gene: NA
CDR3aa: CASSLEDSYNEQFF
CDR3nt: TGTGCTAGCAGCCTGGAGGACAGCTACAATGAGCAGTTCTTC

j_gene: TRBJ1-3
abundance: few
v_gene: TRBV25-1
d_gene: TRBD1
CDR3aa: CASSEPRTGGNTIYF
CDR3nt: TGTGCCAGCAGTGAACCCCGGACAGGGGGAAACACCATATATTTT

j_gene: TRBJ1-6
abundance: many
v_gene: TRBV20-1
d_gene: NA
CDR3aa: CSASTAGEEDSPLHF
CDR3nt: TGCAGTGCTAGCACCGCCGGGGAGGAAGATTCACCCCTCCACTTT

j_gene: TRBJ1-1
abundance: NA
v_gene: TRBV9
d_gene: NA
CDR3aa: CASSVVPGWAFF
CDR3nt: TGTGCCAGCAGCGTAGTACCCGGGTGGGCTTTCTTT

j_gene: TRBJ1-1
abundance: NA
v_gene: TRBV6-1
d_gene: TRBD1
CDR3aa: CASSEGTGGAVTEAFF
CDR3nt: TGTGCCAGCAGTGAAGGGACAGGGGGCGCGGTTACTGAAGCTTTCTTT

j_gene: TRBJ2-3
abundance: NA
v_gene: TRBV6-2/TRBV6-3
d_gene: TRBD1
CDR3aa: CASILGGQDHGQYF
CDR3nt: TGTGCCAGCATCCTTGGGGGACAGGACCATGGGCAGTATTTT

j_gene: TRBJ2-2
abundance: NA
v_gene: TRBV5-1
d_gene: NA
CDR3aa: CASSLGDLRTGELFF
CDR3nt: TGCGCCAGCAGCTTGGGGGACCTACGGACCGGGGAGCTGTTTTTT

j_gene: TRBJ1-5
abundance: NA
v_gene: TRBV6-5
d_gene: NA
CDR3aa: CASSYPIDKSNQPQHF
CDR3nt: TGTGCCAGCAGTTACCCGATAGACAAAAGCAATCAGCCCCAGCATTTT

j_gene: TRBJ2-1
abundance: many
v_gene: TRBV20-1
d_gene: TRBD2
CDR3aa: CSARAKRGASYNEQFF
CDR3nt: TGCAGTGCTAGAGCTAAGCGGGGGGCTTCCTACAATGAGCAGTTCTTC

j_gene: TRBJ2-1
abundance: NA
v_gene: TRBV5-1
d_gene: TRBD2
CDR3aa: CASSLGTSGVNEQFF
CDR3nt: TGCGCCAGCAGCTTGGGGACTAGCGGGGTCAATGAGCAGTTCTTC

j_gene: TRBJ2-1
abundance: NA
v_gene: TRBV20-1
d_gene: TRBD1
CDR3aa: CSARDQGTGTDEQFF
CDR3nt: TGCAGTGCTAGAGATCAAGGGACAGGGACTGATGAGCAGTTCTTC

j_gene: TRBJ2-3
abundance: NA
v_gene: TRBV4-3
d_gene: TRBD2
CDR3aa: CASSQTRKREGTDTQYF
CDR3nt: TGCGCCAGCAGCCAGACCCGCAAGCGGGAGGGCACAGATACGCAGTATTTT

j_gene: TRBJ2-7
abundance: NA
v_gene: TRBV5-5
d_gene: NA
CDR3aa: CASSLYYNYEQYF
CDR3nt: TGTGCCAGCAGCTTATACTATAACTACGAGCAGTACTTC

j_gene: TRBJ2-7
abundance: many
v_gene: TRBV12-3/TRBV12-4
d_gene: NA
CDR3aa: CASSFLGYEQYF
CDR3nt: TGTGCCAGCAGTTTTCTGGGTTACGAGCAGTACTTC

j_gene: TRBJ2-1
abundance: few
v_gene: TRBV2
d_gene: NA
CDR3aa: CAFSPGLEQFF
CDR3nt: TGTGCATTCAGTCCGGGACTGGAGCAGTTCTTC

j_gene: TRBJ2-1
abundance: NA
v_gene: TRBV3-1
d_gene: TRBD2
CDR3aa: CASSPPGTSRSYNEQFF
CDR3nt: TGTGCCAGCAGCCCCCCCGGGACTAGCAGGTCCTACAATGAGCAGTTCTTC

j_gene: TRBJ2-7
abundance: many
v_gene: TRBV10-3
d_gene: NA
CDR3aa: CAISELSYEQYF
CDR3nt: TGTGCCATCAGTGAACTTTCCTACGAGCAGTACTTC

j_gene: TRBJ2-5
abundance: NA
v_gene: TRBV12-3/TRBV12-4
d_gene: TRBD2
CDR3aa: CASSLASAGGIQYF
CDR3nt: TGTGCCAGCAGTTTAGCGTCCGCGGGAGGTATCCAGTACTTC

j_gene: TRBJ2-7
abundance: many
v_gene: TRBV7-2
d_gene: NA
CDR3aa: CASSLYDEQYF
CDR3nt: TGTGCCAGCAGCCTTTACGACGAGCAGTACTTC

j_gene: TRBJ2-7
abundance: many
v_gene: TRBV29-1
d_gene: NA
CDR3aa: CSVGQSYEQYF
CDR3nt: TGCAGCGTTGGGCAATCCTACGAGCAGTACTTC

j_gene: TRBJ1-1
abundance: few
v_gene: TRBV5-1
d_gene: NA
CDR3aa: CASSLSWTPTSKAFF
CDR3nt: TGCGCCAGCAGCTTGTCTTGGACACCCACTTCTAAAGCTTTCTTT

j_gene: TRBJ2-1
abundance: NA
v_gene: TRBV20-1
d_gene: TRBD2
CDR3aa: CSARVLMGRTPGGNEQFF
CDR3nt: TGCAGTGCTAGAGTCCTAATGGGTCGGACTCCGGGAGGCAATGAGCAGTTCTTC

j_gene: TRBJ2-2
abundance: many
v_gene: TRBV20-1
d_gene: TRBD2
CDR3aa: CSARVGGTTNTGELFF
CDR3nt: TGCAGTGCTAGAGTTGGAGGGACTACGAACACCGGGGAGCTGTTTTTT

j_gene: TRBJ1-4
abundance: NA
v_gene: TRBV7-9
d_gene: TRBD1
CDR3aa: CASSLAGQDSEKLFF
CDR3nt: TGTGCCAGCAGCTTAGCGGGACAGGACTCGGAAAAACTGTTTTTT

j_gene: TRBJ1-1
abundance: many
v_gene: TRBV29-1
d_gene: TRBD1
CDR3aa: CSASRQGEAFF
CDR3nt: TGCAGCGCCTCCCGACAGGGAGAAGCTTTCTTT

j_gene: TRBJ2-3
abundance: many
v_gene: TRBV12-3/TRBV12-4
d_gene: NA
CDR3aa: CASSTHTDTQYF
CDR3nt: TGTGCCAGCAGTACTCACACAGATACGCAGTATTTT

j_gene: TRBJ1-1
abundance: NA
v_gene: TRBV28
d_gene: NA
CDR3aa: CASSLSLLGTEAFF
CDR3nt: TGTGCCAGCAGTTTAAGCCTCTTGGGCACTGAAGCTTTCTTT

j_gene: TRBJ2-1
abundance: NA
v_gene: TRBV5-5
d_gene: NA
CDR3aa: CASSPTGGTYNEQFF
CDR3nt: TGTGCCAGCAGCCCAACCGGCGGGACCTACAATGAGCAGTTCTTC

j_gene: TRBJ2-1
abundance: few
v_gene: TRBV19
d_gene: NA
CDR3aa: CASSMAQGYNEQFF
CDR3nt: TGTGCCAGTAGTATGGCCCAGGGCTACAATGAGCAGTTCTTC

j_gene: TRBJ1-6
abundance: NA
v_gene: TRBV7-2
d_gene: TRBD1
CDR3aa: CASSSATGRSPLHF
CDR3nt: TGTGCCAGCAGCTCGGCGACAGGGCGTTCACCCCTCCACTTT

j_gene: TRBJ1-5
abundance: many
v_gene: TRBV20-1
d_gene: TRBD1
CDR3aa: CSAMGRGTDSNQPQHF
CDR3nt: TGCAGTGCCATGGGAAGGGGGACAGACTCCAATCAGCCCCAGCATTTT

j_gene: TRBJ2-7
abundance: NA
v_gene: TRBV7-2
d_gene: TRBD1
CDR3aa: CASSLAVTTGASYEQYF
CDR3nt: TGTGCCAGCAGCTTAGCTGTCACGACAGGGGCCTCCTACGAGCAGTACTTC

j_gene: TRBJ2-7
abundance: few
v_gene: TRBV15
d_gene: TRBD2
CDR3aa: CATSSPLADYEQYF
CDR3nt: TGTGCCACCAGCAGTCCACTAGCGGACTACGAGCAGTACTTC

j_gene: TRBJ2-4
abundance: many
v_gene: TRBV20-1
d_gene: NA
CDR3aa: CSASENIQYF
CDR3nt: TGCAGTGCCTCAGAAAACATTCAGTACTTC

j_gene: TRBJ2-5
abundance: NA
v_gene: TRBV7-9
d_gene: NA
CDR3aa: CASSLTRREETQYF
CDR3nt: TGTGCCAGCAGCTTAACCCGCAGGGAAGAGACCCAGTACTTC

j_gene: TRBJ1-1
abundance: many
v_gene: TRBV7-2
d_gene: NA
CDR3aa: CASSLEASWGAFF
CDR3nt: TGTGCCAGCAGCTTAGAGGCCAGTTGGGGAGCTTTCTTT

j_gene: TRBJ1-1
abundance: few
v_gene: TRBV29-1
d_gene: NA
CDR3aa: CSVDNNPRLNTEAFF
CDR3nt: TGCAGCGTCGATAATAACCCTCGATTGAACACTGAAGCTTTCTTT

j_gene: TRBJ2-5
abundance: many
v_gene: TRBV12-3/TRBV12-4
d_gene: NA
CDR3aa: CASKGGQFQETQYF
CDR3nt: TGTGCCAGTAAGGGCGGACAGTTCCAAGAGACCCAGTACTTC